What follows are 15 T cell receptor beta chains derived from one specimen sequenced in a study of blood T cell repertoires in COVID-19. Method: immunoSEQ multiplex PCR; TCRdb's copy keeps in-frame clones and lacks some. The sample records approximately 270,000 clones, around 88% being singletons. Sequences were obtained from peripheral blood. These receptors all stem from a man at least 80 years old with acute or convalescent COVID-19.

The J gene is TRBJ2-5, the V gene TRBV7-2; TRBD1 matches at 10 bases. The CDR3 covers 18 residues. Germline CDR1 SGHTA, CDR2 FQGNSA. After removal of 5 bases from V and 1 base from J, the junction contained 13 bases not matched to a gene. The CDR3 sequence: CASSHGDRGLMGQETQYF. CDR3 nucleotides: TGTGCCAGCAGCCACGGGGACAGGGGATTGATGGGCCAAGAGACCCAGTACTTC.

J is TRBJ2-7 and V is TRBV5-1; 7 nucleotides line up with TRBD1. CDR3 length equals 14 residues. The germline gives CDR1 SGHRS, CDR2 YFSETQ. V lost 4 bases and J lost 3; bases outside the gene matches: 7. The CDR3 here is CASSGPGQSYEQYF. CDR3 nucleotides: TGCGCCAGCAGCGGACCGGGACAGAGCTACGAGCAGTACTTC.

This chain uses TRBV27 with TRBJ2-7; 9 positions match TRBD2. The CDR3 covers 14 residues. V lost 8 bases, J lost 6 bases, and 11 bases stayed unmatched. Germline V gene data show CDR1 as MNHEY and CDR2 as SMNVEV (reference sequence). CDR3 sequence reads: CASGLDGGRGEQYF. For the CDR3, the DNA is TGTGCCAGCGGACTTGATGGCGGGAGGGGCGAGCAGTACTTC.

The chain joins TRBV27 to TRBJ2-5, with 9 bases aligning to TRBD2. From germline, CDR1 is MNHEY and CDR2 SMNVEV (reference sequence). The CDR3 extends over 15 amino acids. V was clipped by 6 bases and J by 1 base; unmatched bases: 6. The CDR3 DNA sequence: TGTGCCAGCAGCCACGGACTAGCGACCCAAGAGACCCAGTACTTC. Protein sequence: CASSHGLATQETQYF.

V gene TRBV12-5 combines with J gene TRBJ1-5, with D perhaps TRBD1 (5 bases). Germline V gene data show CDR1 as LGHNT and CDR2 as FRNRAP. This CDR3 has 13 residues. V gave up 1 base and J gave up 7 bases, with 8 bases separating them. The CDR3 DNA reads TGTGCTAGTGGTTTGGAGGGGCGGCAGCCCCAGCATTTT. Amino acids: CASGLEGRQPQHF.

The chain joins TRBV6-5 to TRBJ2-5; 8 bases match TRBD2. Germline CDR1 is MNHEY and CDR2 is SVGAGI. The CDR3 has 14 residues. Trimming removed 6 bases from V and 5 bases from J; junction bases left unmatched: 8. CDR3 sequence: CASRRGGGQETQYF. The CDR3 DNA sequence: TGTGCCAGCAGGCGAGGCGGGGGGCAGGAGACCCAGTACTTC.

The rearrangement links TRBV7-9 to TRBJ1-2; a weak D match, TRBD1 (5 bases). Germline V lookup: CDR1 SEHNR, CDR2 FQNEAQ (reference sequence). V lost 3 bases and J 0 bases, leaving 11 bases between the germline ends. The CDR3 contains 15 residues. In DNA, the CDR3 is TGTGCCAGCAGCTTTTCACAGGCCTCTAACTATGGCTACACCTTC. Protein sequence: CASSFSQASNYGYTF.

The rearrangement uses TRBV9 and TRBJ2-5; a possible D gene is TRBD2 (7 bases). CDR1 is SGDLS, CDR2 YYNGEE, per germline. V was shortened by 1 base and J by 4 bases, with 17 bases between the two germline ends. The CDR3 is made up of 16 amino acids. CDR3 residues: CASSVREGGPLETQYF. Written as DNA, the CDR3 is TGTGCCAGCAGCGTACGAGAGGGGGGGCCTTTAGAGACCCAGTACTTC.

The chain carries TRBV6-6 and TRBJ1-3; D gene ambiguous. This CDR3 is built from 14 residues. V lost 7 bases to trimming and J lost 9 bases, with 19 bases between them. The germline CDR1 and CDR2 sequences are MNHNY and SVGAGI (reference sequence). CDR3 DNA: TGTGCCAGCACCCTACAGTCCTCTGGAGGCACCATATATTTT. It encodes CASTLQSSGGTIYF.

The rearrangement links TRBV6-5 to TRBJ1-1; the match to TRBD1 covers 12 bases. CDR3 size: 16 residues. Germline V gene lookup returns CDR1 MNHEY and CDR2 SVGAGI. The V segment lost 0 bases and the J segment 6 bases; nucleotides outside the gene matches: 5. The CDR3 region has the DNA TGTGCCAGCAGTTACTCCGGGACAGGGGGCTTAGCTGAAGCTTTCTTT. Amino acids: CASSYSGTGGLAEAFF.

V gene TRBV25-1 combines with J gene TRBJ1-1; D ambiguous. The CDR3 is 14 amino acids. Trimming pared 10 bases from V and 0 bases from J, leaving 15 bases between. CDR1 and CDR2 from the germline V gene are MGHDK and SYGVNS. The DNA of the CDR3 is TGTGCCACCAGAAGACCGGGGATGAACACTGAAGCTTTCTTT. This gives the protein CATRRPGMNTEAFF.

The sample holds one count of this clone. The chain links TRBV7-2 to TRBJ1-1; possible D gene TRBD1, 6 bases. The V gene's germline CDR1 is SGHTA and CDR2 FQGNSA. V was pared by 1 base and J by 4 bases, with 13 bases between. This CDR3 has 15 residues. CDR3 residues: CASSLDAGVGTEAFF. The CDR3 region has the DNA TGTGCCAGCAGCTTAGATGCAGGGGTCGGCACTGAAGCTTTCTTT.

This chain uses TRBV7-2 with TRBJ2-5; 9 nucleotides agree with TRBD1. The CDR3 runs to 15 residues. Germline values: CDR1 SGHTA, CDR2 FQGNSA. With 8 bases clipped from V and 4 bases from J, the junction kept 11 bases outside the gene matches. The CDR3 region has the DNA TGTGCCAGCCGGGTAGGGACAGGGTCGGGAGAGACCCAGTACTTC. It translates to CASRVGTGSGETQYF. The full variable domain, completed using reference TRBV7-2 and TRBJ2-5, is GAGVSQSPSNKVTEKGKDVELRCDPISGHTALYWYRQSLGQGLEFLIYFQGNSAPDKSGLPSDRFSAERTGGSVSTLTIQRTQQEDSAVYLCASRVGTGSGETQYFGPGTRLLVL.

V gene TRBV5-1 combines with J gene TRBJ2-3; TRBD2 aligns across 8 bases. Looked up from germline, CDR1 is SGHRS and CDR2 is YFSETQ. The CDR3 runs 15 residues. The V and J ends lost 3 bases and 4 bases, in that order; junction bases with no gene match: 7. CDR3 DNA: TGCGCCAGCAGCTCGTCCCAGACTAGCGCAGATACGCAGTATTTT. Amino acid sequence: CASSSSQTSADTQYF.

The chain recombines TRBV19 with TRBJ2-3, with TRBD2 matching over 10 bases. V lost 10 bases to trimming and J lost 3 bases; unmatched junction nucleotides: 10. CDR3 length: 15 amino acids. CDR1 and CDR2 (germline): LNHDA, SQIVND (reference sequence). DNA of the CDR3: TGTGCCACCCGACTGGGAGCGGGGGGGACAGATACGCAGTATTTT. This sequence encodes CATRLGAGGTDTQYF.